The T cell receptor (beta chain) under discussion was sequenced for a study of blood T cell repertoires in COVID-19. On the study more broadly: Specimens from acute and convalescent COVID-19 originated in the United States, Italy and Spain. PBMCs, B-cell-depleted T cells, or T cells provided the cDNA or gDNA that made up the material.

CDR3 size: 14 residues. From germline, CDR1 is KGHSH and CDR2 LQKENI. V was shortened by 5 bases and J by 0 bases, with 9 bases between the two germline ends. Authors' methods: Researchers report that nucleated cell counts were estimated from reference gene primer amplification. TCRdb's copy holds only in-frame clones and misses some; the assay was immunoSEQ multiplex PCR. Clone size and V and J calls were adopted from that table, with D and trimming inferred from the DNA. This sample yields about 280,000 clones, of which 85% are seen a single time; approximately 12% belongs to the top ten. The chain joins TRBV18 to TRBJ2-3; D might be TRBD1 (5 bases). The sequence derives from a human donor in a cohort sampled during active COVID-19. Sequencing was carried out using peripheral blood. In DNA form, the CDR3 reads TGTGCCAGCTCAAAACAGGCGAGCACAGATACGCAGTATTTT. Translation gives CASSKQASTDTQYF.